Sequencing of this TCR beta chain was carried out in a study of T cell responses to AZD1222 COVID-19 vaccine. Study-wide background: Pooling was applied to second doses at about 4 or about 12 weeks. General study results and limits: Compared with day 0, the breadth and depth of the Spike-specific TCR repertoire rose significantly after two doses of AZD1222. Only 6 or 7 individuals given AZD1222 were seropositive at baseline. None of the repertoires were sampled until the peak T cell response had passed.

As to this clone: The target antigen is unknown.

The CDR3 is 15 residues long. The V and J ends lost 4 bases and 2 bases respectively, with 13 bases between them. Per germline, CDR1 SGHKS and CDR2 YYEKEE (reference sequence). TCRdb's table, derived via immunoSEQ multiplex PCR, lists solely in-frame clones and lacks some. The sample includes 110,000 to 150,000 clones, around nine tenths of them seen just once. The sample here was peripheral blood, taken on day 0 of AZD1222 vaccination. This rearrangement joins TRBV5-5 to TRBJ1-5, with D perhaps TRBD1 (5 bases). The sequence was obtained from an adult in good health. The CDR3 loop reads CASSPGLGGNQPQHF. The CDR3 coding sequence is TGTGCCAGCAGCCCGGGTCTAGGGGGCAATCAGCCCCAGCATTTT.